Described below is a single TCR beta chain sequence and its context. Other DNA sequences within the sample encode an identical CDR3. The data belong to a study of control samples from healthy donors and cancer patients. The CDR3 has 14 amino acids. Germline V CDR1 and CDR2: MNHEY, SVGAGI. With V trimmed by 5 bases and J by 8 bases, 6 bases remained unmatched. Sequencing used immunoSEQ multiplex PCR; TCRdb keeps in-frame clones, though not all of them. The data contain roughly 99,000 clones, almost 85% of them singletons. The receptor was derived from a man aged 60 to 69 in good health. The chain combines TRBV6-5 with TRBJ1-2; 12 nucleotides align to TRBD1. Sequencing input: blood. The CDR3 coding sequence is TGTGCCAGCAGTCCGGGACAGGGGGCGGGGGGCTACACCTTC. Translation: CASSPGQGAGGYTF.